This T cell receptor (beta chain) was obtained from a study of T cell repertoires in cytomegalovirus infection. As for the study in general: CMV infection together with matching HLA type was indicated by public TCR beta signatures.

Comments on this clonotype: The antigen remains unidentified.

The CDR3 sequence is 23 residues long. V gave up 2 bases and J gave up 3 bases; unmatched junction bases: 25. Germline V CDR1 and CDR2: SGHRS, YFSETQ. TCRdb recomputed calls from the reads with MiXCR, one row per CDR3 protein. The sample consists of around 900,000 distinct CDR3 sequences, roughly 30% of them appearing once. This chain joins TRBV5-1 and TRBJ2-3, with TRBD2 matching 12 bases. The origin of this receptor is a human donor in good health (CMV status not recorded). Some clones in this sample may be carry-over from other donors' samples. Sequencing used cultured CD8+ T cells from PBMCs, obtained from culture after CMV antigen stimulation. CDR3 loop: CASSFGHSNPLAGGPMWTDTQYF. CDR3 bases: TGCGCCAGCAGCTTTGGACATTCCAACCCCCTAGCGGGGGGGCCAATGTGGACAGATACGCAGTATTTT.